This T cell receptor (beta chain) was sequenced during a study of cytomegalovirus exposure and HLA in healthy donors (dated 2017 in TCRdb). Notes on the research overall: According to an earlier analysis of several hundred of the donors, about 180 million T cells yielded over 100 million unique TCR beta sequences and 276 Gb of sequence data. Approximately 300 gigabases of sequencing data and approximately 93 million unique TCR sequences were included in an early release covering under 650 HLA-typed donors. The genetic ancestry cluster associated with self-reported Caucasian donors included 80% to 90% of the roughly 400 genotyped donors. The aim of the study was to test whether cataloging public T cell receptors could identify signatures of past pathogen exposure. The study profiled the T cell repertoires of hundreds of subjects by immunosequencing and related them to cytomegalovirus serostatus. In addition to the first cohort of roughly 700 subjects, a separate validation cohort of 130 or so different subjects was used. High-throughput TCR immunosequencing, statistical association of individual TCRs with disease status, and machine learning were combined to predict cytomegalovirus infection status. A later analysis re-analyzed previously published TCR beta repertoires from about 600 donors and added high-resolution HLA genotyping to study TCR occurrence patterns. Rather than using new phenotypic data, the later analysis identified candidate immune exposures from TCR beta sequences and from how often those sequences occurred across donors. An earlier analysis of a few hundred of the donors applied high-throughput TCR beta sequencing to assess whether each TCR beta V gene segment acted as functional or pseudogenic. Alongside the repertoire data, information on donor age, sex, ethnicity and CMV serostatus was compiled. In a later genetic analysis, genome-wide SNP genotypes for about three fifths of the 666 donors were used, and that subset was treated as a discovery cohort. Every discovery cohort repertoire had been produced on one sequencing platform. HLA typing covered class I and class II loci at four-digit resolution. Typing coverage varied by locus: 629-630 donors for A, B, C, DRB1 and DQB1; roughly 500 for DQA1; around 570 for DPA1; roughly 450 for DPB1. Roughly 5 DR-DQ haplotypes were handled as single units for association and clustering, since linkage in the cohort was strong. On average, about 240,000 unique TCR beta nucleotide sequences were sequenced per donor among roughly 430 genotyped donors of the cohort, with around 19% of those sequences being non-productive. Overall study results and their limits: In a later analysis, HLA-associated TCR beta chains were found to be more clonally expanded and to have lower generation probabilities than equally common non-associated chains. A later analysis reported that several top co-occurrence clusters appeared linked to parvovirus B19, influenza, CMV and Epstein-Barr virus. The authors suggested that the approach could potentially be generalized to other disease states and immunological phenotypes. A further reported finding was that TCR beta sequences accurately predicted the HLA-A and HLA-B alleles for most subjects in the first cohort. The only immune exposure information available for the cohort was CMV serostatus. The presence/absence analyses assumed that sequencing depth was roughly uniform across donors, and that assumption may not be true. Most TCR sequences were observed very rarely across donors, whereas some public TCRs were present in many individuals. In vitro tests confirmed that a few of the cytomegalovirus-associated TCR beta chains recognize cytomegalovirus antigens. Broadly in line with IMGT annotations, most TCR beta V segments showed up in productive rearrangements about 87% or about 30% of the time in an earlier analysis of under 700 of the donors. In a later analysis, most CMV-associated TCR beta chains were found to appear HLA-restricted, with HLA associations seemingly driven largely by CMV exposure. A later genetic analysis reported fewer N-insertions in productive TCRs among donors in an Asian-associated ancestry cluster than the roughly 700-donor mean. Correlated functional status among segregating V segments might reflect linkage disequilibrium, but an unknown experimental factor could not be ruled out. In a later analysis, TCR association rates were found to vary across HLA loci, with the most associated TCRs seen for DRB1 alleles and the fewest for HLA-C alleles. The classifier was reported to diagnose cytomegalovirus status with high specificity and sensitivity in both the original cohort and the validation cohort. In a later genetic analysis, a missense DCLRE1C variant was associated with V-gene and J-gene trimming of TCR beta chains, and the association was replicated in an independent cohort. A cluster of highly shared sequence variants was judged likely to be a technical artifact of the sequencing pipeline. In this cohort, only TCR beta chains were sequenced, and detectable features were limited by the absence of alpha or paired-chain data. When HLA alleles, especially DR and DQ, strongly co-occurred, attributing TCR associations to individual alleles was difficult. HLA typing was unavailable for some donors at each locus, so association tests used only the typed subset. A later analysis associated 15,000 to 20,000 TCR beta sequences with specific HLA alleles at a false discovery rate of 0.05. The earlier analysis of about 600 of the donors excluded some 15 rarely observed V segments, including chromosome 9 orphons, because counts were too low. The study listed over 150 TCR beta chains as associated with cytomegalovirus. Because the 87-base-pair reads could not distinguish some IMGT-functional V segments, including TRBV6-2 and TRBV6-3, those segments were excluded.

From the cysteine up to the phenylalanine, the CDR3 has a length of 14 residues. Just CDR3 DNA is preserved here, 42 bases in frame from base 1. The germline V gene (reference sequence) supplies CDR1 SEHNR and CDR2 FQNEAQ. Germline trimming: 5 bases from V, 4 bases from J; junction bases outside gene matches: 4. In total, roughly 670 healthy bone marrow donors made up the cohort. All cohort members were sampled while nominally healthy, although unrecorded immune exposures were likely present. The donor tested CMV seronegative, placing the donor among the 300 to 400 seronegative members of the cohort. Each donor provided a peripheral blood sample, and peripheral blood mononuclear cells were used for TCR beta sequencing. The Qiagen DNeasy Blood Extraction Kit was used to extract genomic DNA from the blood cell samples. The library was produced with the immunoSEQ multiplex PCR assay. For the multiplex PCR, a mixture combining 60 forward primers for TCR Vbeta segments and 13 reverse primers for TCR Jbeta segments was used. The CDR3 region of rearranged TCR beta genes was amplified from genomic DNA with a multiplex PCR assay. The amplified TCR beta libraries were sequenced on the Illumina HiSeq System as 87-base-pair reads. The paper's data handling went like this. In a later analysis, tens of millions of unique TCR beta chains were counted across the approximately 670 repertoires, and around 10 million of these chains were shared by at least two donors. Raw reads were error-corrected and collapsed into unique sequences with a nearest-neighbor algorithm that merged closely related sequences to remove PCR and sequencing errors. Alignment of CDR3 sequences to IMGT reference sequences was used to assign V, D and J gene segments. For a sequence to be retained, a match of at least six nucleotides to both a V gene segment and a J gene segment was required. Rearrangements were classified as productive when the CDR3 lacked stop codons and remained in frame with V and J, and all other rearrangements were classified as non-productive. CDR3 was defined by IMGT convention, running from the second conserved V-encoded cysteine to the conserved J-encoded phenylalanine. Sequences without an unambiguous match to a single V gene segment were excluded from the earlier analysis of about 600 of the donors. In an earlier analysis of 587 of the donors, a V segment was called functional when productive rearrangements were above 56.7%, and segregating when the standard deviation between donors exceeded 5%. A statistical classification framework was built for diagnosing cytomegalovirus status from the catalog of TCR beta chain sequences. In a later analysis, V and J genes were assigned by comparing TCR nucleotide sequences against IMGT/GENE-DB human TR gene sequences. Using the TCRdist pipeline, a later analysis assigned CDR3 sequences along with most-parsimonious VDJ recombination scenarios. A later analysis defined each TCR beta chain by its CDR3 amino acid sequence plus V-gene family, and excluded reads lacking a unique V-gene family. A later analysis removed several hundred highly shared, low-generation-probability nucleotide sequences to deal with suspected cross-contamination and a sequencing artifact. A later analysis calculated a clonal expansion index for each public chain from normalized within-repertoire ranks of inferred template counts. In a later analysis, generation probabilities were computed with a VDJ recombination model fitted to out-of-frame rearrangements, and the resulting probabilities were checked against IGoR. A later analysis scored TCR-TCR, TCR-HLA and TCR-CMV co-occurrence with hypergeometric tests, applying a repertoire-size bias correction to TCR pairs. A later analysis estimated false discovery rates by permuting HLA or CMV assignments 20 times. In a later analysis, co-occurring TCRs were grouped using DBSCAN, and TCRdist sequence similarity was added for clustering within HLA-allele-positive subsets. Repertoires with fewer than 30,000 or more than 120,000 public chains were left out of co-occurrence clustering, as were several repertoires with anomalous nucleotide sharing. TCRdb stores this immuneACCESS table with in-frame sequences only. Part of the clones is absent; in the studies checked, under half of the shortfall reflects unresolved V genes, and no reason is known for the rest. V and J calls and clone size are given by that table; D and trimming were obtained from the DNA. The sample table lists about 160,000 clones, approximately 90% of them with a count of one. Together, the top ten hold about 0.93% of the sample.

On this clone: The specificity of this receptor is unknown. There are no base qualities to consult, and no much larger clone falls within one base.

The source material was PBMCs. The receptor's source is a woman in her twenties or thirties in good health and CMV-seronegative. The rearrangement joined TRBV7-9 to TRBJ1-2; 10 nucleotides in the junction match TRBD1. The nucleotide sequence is TGTGCCAGCAGCCGGGACAGGGGAGTCTATGGCTACACCTTC. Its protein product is CASSRDRGVYGYTF.